A selection of T cell receptor beta chains follows, all from one sample in a study of blood T cells in healthy people across ages. One entry per CDR3 protein results from TCRdb running MiXCR on the 5' RACE reads. The sample shows 1.2 million to 1.5 million distinct CDR3 sequences, about 43% of them seen only once. The sequenced material came from blood. Every receptor here comes from a woman in her late teens or twenties in good health. Both conserved end residues are part of each CDR3. The order of the fields is V gene, J gene, CDR3 protein.

v_gene: TRBV12-3/TRBV12-4
j_gene: TRBJ2-1
CDR3aa: CASSILLGNEQFF

v_gene: TRBV4-2
j_gene: TRBJ2-7
CDR3aa: CASSQTQDRTTYEQYF

v_gene: TRBV4-3
j_gene: TRBJ2-7
CDR3aa: CASSQDLTSGGNEQYF

v_gene: TRBV27
j_gene: TRBJ2-1
CDR3aa: CAGTATGDNEQFF

v_gene: TRBV20-1
j_gene: TRBJ2-3
CDR3aa: CSAITRILTDTQYF

v_gene: TRBV7-2
j_gene: TRBJ1-2
CDR3aa: CASSLIGTVYGYTF

v_gene: TRBV7-6
j_gene: TRBJ2-1
CDR3aa: CATAPGLASSWEQFF

v_gene: TRBV7-2
j_gene: TRBJ2-4
CDR3aa: CASSQGHRDKNVQYF

v_gene: TRBV6-5
j_gene: TRBJ2-5
CDR3aa: CASSYSIVYQETQYF

v_gene: TRBV29-1
j_gene: TRBJ1-2
CDR3aa: CSVGEGYTF

v_gene: TRBV6-5
j_gene: TRBJ1-2
CDR3aa: CASSYTGTELYGYTF

v_gene: TRBV11-2
j_gene: TRBJ2-2
CDR3aa: CASSLGAAGTNTGELFF

v_gene: TRBV24-1
j_gene: TRBJ2-5
CDR3aa: CATSESKWTAQETQYF

v_gene: TRBV12-3/TRBV12-4
j_gene: TRBJ2-5
CDR3aa: CASSLTGTETQYF

v_gene: TRBV10-3
j_gene: TRBJ1-1
CDR3aa: CAISLGGGSTEAFF

v_gene: TRBV6-1
j_gene: TRBJ1-1
CDR3aa: CASSEAATGGTEAFF